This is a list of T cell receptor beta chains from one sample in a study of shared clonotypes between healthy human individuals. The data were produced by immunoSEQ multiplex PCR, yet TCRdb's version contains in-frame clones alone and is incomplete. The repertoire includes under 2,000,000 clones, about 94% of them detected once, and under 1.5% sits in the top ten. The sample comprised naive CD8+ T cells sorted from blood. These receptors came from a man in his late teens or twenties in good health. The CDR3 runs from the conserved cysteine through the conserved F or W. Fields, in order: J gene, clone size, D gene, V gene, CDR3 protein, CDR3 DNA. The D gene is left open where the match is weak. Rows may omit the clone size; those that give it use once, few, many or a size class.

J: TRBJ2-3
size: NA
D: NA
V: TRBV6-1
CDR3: CASNQAARTDTQYF
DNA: TGTGCCAGCAACCAGGCGGCCCGCACAGATACGCAGTATTTT

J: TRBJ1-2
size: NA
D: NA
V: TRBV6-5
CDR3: CASRLTVNYGYTF
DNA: TGTGCCAGCAGACTGACAGTTAACTATGGCTACACCTTC

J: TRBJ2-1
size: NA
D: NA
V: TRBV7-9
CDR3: CASGRFDNEQFF
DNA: TGTGCCAGCGGCAGGTTTGACAATGAGCAGTTCTTC

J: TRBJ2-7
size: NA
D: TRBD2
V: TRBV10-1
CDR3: CASMTSGSLLLRGQYF
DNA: TGCGCCAGCATGACTAGCGGGAGTCTTTTACTAAGAGGGCAGTACTTC

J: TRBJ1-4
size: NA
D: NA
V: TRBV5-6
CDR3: CASSSEGTNEKLFF
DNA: TGTGCCAGCAGCAGCGAGGGAACTAATGAAAAACTGTTTTTT

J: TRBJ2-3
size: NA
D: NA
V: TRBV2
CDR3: CASSDPSWATDTQYF
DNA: TGTGCCAGCAGTGACCCCAGTTGGGCGACAGATACGCAGTATTTT

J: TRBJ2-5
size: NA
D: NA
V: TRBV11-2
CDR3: CASSMSGPQETQYF
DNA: TGTGCCAGCTCAATGTCAGGGCCACAAGAGACCCAGTACTTC

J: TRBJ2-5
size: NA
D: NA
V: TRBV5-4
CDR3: CATAAREAQETQYF
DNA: TGTGCCACCGCTGCCCGAGAGGCCCAAGAGACCCAGTACTTC

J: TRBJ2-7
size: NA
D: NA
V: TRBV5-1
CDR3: CASSLDLTYEQYF
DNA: TGCGCCAGCAGCTTGGACTTAACCTACGAGCAGTACTTC

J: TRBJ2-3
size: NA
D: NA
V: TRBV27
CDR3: CASSSRATDTQYF
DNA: TGTGCCAGCAGTTCTAGGGCCACAGATACGCAGTATTTT

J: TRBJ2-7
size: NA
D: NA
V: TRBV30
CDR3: CAWSDYSYEQYF
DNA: TGTGCCTGGAGTGATTACTCTTACGAGCAGTACTTC

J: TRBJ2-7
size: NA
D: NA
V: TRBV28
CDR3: CASSRSGKPYEQYF
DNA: TGTGCCAGCAGTCGTTCAGGGAAACCCTACGAGCAGTACTTC

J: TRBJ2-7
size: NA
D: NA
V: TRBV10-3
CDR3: CATSPSYEQYF
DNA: TGTGCCACCAGTCCCTCCTACGAGCAGTACTTC

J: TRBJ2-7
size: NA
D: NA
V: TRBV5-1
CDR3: CASSLYGTYEQYF
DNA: TGCGCCAGCAGCTTATATGGGACATACGAGCAGTACTTC

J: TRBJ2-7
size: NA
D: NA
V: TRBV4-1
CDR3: CASSQDKNRNYEQYF
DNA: TGCGCCAGCAGCCAAGATAAGAACCGTAACTACGAGCAGTACTTC

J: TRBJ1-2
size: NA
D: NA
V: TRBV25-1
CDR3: CASSERVFYGYTF
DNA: TGTGCCAGCAGTGAAAGGGTTTTCTATGGCTACACCTTC

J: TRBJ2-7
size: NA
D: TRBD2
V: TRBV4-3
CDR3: CASSQGGGLAGGPHEQYF
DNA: TGCGCCAGCAGCCAAGGCGGGGGACTAGCGGGAGGGCCCCACGAGCAGTACTTC

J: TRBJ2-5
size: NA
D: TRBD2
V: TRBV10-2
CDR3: CASSWYKGTNQETQYF
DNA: TGCGCCAGCAGTTGGTATAAGGGGACTAATCAAGAGACCCAGTACTTC

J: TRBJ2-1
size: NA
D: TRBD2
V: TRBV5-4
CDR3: CASSRGLAGGDNEQFF
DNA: TGTGCCAGCAGCAGAGGGTTAGCGGGGGGTGACAATGAGCAGTTCTTC

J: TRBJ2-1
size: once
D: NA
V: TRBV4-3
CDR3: CASSQDLFPSESYNEQFF
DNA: TGCGCCAGCAGCCAAGATTTGTTTCCTAGCGAGTCGTACAATGAGCAGTTCTTC

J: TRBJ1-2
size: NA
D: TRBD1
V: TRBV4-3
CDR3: CASSQLRDSSFYGYTF
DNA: TGCGCCAGCAGCCAACTCCGGGACAGCTCCTTTTATGGCTACACCTTC

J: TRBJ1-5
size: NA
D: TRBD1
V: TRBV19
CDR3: CASSIDRDSNQPQHF
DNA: TGTGCCAGTAGTATAGACCGGGACAGTAATCAGCCCCAGCATTTT

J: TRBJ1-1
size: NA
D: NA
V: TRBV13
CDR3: CASSSYGGGGTEAFF
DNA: TGTGCCAGCAGCTCCTACGGAGGGGGAGGTACTGAAGCTTTCTTT

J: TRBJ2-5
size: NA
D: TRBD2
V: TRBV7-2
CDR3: CASTKWLAGGGRETQYF
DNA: TGTGCCAGCACCAAATGGCTAGCGGGAGGAGGGAGGGAGACCCAGTACTTC

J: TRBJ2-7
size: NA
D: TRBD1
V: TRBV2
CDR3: CASSAPGQATYEQYF
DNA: TGTGCCAGCAGCGCACCGGGACAGGCGACCTACGAGCAGTACTTC

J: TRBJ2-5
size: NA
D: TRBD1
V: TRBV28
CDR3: CASSRDREGSQETQYF
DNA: TGTGCCAGCAGTCGGGACAGGGAGGGGAGCCAAGAGACCCAGTACTTC

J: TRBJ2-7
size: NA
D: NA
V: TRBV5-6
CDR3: CASSLAIAGDILGQYF
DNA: TGTGCCAGCAGCTTGGCCATTGCGGGGGACATCCTAGGGCAGTACTTC

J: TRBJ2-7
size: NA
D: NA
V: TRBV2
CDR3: CASSETRGDSYEQYF
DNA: TGTGCCAGCAGTGAAACCAGGGGGGACTCCTACGAGCAGTACTTC

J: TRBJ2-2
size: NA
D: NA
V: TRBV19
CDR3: CASSIDAEGDTGELFF
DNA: TGTGCCAGTAGTATAGACGCGGAGGGGGACACCGGGGAGCTGTTTTTT

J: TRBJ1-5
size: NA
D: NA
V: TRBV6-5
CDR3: CASSSLSVNQPQHF
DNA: TGTGCCAGCAGTAGTCTTTCTGTAAATCAGCCCCAGCATTTT

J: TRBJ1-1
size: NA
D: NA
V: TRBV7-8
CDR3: CASSLGIVNTEAFF
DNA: TGTGCCAGCAGCTTAGGGATAGTGAACACTGAAGCTTTCTTT

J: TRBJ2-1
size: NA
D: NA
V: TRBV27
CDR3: CASSPDYNEQFF
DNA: TGTGCCAGCAGTCCTGACTACAATGAGCAGTTCTTC

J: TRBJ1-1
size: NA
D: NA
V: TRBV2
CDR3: CASSDDGTSAVEAFF
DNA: TGTGCCAGCAGTGACGATGGGACATCGGCGGTTGAAGCTTTCTTT

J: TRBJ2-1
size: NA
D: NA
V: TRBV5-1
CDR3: CASSLGWDEQFF
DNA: TGCGCCAGCAGCTTGGGCTGGGACGAGCAGTTCTTC

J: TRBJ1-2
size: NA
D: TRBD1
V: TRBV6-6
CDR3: CASSYSTGSNGYTF
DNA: TGTGCCAGCAGTTACTCGACAGGGTCCAATGGCTACACCTTC

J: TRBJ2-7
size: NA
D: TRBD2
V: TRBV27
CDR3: CASSLFGGDSYEQYF
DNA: TGTGCCAGCAGTTTGTTCGGGGGGGACTCCTACGAGCAGTACTTC

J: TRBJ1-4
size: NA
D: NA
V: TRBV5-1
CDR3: CASSLFVWGIREKLFF
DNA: TGCGCCAGCAGCTTGTTTGTATGGGGAATTCGGGAAAAACTGTTTTTT

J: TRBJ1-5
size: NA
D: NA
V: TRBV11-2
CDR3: CASSSGGYSNQPQHF
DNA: TGTGCCAGCAGCTCAGGAGGGTATAGCAATCAGCCCCAGCATTTT

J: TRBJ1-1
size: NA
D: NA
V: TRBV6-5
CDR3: CASSYLGGVGTEAFF
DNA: TGTGCCAGCAGTTACCTTGGCGGGGTCGGCACTGAAGCTTTCTTT

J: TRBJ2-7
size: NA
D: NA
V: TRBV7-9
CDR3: CASSLNLGTLSYEQYF
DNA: TGTGCCAGCAGCTTAAATCTAGGGACACTTTCCTACGAGCAGTACTTC

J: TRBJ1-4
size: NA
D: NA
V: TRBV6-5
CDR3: CASSYRQEVGWEKLFF
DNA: TGTGCCAGCAGTTACCGTCAGGAGGTGGGATGGGAAAAACTGTTTTTT

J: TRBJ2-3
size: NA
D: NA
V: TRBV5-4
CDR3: CASSSVDSTDTQYF
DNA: TGTGCCAGCAGCTCCGTAGACTCCACAGATACGCAGTATTTT

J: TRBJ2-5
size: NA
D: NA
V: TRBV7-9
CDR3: CASSNDWEAQETQYF
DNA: TGTGCCAGCAGCAACGACTGGGAAGCTCAAGAGACCCAGTACTTC

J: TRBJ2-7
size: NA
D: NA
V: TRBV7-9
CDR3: CASTLALDEQYF
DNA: TGTGCCAGCACCCTCGCTCTCGACGAGCAGTACTTC

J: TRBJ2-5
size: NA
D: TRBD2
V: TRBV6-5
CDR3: CASSYSPTSWETQYF
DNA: TGTGCCAGCAGTTACTCCCCGACTAGCTGGGAGACCCAGTACTTC

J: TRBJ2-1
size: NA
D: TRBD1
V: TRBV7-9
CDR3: CASSRQGASEQFF
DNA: TGTGCCAGCAGCCGACAGGGGGCGAGCGAGCAGTTCTTC